This T cell receptor beta chain is from a study of blood T cells in healthy people across ages. Together with a sample-barcoded 5' primer, a J-beta primer mix was included in a second PCR lasting about 7 to 12 cycles. TCRdb re-called the 5' RACE reads with MiXCR, one entry per CDR3 protein. The sample lists over 600,000 distinct CDR3 sequences; 46% were seen once. The germline V and J ends were trimmed by 8 bases and 6 bases, with 14 bases remaining between them. The CDR3 consists of 13 residues. Sample: blood. The TCR originated in a man older than 75 in good health. J is TRBJ2-1 and V is TRBV12-3 or TRBV12-4; D is possibly TRBD2 (6 bases). CDR3: CASVRYGGNEQFF. The CDR3 DNA reads as TGTGCCAGCGTTAGGTACGGGGGCAATGAGCAGTTCTTC.